This TCR beta chain was found in a study of human CD8 memory T cell subsets. Study conclusions and caveats: Sequencing was confined to T cell receptor beta chains in the study. T cells showing similarly high diversity were the stem-like memory and precursor exhausted cells, not the effector memory cells.

There are 18 residues in the CDR3. Looked up from germline, CDR1 is MDHEN and CDR2 is SYDVKM. TPEX cells, early memory CD8+ T cells with exhausted-like traits, were CCR7+ PD-1+ TIGIT+. It was by negative magnetic separation that total CD8+ T cells were enriched. The authors made TCR beta libraries using UMI-labeled 5' RACE. After re-calling the 5' RACE reads, TCRdb lists one entry per CDR3 protein, DNA absent. Here the sample table reports some 10,000 distinct CDR3 sequences. In regard to this clonotype: Its matching antigen is unknown.

Sequencing was performed on CD8+ T cells from PBMCs. The receptor was derived from a human donor in good health. The chain uses TRBV28 and TRBJ2-1; TCRdb lists TRBD2, though no DNA is available to test this call. The CDR3 sequence: CASSSWGLELKMYNEQFF.